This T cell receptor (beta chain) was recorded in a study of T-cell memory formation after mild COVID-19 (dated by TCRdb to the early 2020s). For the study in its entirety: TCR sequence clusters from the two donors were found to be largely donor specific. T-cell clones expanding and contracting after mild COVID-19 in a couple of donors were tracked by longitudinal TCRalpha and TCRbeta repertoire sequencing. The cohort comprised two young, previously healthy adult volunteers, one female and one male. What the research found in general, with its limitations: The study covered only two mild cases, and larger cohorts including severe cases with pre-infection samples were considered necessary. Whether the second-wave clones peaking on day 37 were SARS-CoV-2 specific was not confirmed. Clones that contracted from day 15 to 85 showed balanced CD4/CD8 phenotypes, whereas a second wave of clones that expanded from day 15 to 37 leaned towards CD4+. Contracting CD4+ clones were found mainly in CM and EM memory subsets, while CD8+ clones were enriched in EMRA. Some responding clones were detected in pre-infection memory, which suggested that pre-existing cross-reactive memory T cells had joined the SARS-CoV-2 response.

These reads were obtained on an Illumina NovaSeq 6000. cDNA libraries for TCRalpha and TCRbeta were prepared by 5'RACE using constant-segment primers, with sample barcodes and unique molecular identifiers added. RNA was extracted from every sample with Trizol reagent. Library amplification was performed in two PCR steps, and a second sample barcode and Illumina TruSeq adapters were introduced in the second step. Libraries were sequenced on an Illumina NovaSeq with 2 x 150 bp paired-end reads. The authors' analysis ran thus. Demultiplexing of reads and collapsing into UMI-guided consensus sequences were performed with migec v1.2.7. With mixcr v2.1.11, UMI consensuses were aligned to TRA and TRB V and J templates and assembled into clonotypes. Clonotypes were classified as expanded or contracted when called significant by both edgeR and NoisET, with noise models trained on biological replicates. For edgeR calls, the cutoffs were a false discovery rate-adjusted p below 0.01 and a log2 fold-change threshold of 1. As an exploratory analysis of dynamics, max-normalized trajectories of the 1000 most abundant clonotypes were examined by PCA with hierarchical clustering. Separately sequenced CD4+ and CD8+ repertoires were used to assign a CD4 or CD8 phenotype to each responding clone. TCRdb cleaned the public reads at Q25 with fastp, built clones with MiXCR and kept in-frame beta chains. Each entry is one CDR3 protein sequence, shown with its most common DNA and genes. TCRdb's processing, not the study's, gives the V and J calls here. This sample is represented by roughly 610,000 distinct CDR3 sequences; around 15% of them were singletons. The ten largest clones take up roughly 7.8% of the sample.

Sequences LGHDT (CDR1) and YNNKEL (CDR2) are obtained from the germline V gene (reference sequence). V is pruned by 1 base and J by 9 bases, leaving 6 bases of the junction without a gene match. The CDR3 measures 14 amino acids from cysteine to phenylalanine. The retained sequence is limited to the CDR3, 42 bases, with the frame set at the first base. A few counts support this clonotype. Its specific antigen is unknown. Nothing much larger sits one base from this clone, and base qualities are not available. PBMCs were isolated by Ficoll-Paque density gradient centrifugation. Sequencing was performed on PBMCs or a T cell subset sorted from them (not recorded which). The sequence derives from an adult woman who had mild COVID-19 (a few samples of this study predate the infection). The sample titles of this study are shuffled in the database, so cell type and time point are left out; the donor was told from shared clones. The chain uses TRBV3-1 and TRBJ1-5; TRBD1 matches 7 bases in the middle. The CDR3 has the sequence CASSQGDSLRPQHF. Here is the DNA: TGTGCCAGCAGCCAAGGGGACAGCCTCCGGCCCCAGCATTTT.